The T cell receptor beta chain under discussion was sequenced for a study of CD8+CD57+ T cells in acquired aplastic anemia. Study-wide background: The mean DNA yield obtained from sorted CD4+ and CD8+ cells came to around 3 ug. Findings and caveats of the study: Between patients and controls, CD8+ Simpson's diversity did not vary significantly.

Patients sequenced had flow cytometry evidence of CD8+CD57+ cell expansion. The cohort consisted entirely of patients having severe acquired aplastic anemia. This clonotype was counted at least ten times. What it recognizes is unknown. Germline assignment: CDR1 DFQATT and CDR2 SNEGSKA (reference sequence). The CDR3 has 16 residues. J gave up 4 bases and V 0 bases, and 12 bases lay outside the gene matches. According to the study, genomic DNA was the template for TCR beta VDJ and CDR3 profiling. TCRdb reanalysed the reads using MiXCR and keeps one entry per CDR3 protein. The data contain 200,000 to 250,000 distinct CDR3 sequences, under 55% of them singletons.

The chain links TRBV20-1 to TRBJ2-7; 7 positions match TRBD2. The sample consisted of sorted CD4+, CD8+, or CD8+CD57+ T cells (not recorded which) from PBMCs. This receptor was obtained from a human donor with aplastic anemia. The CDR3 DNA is TGCAGTGCTAGAGATGGTGACAGCCCAGCGGGGTACGAGCAGTACTTC. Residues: CSARDGDSPAGYEQYF.